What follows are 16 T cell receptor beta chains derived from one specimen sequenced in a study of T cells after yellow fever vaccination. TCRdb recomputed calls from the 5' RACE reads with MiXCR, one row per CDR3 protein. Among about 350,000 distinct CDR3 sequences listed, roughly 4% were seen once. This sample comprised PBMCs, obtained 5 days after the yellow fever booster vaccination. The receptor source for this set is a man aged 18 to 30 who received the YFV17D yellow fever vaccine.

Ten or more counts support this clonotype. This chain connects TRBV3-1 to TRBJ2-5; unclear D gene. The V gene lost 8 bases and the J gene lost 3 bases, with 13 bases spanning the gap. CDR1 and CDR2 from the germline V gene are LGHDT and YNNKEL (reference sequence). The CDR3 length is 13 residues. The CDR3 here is CASYEVGEETQYF. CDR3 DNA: TGTGCCAGCTACGAGGTTGGGGAAGAGACCCAGTACTTC.

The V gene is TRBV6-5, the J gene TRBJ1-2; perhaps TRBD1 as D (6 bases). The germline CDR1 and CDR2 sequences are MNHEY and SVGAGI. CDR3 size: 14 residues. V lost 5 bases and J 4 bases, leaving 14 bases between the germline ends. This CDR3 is CASSPWGGAYGYTF. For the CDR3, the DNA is TGTGCCAGCAGTCCTTGGGGGGGGGCCTATGGCTACACCTTC.

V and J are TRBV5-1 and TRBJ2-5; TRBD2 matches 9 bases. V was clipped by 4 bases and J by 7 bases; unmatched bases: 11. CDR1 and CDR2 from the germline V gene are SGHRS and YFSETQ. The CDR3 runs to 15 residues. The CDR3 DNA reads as TGCGCCAGCAGCCAAGGGAGCGGGGGGCAGGGGACCCAGTACTTC. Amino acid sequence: CASSQGSGGQGTQYF.

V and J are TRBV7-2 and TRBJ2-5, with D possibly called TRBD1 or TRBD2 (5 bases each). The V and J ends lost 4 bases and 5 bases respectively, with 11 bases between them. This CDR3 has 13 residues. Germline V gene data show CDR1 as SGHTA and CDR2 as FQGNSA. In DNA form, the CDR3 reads TGTGCCAGCAGCTCAGGGTGGAGGGAGACCCAGTACTTC. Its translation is CASSSGWRETQYF.

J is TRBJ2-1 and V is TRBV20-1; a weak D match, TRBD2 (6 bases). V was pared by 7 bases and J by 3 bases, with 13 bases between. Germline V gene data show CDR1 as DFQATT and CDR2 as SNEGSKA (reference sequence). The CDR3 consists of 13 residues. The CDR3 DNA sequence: TGCAGTGTGCGCGGGGAAGTCTACAATGAGCAGTTCTTC. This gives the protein CSVRGEVYNEQFF.

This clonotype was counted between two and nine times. The CDR3, as DNA: TGTGCCAGCAGTCGGACTCGACAGGCTTATGAAAAACTGTTTTTT. Residues: CASSRTRQAYEKLFF. The gene calls are TRBV27 and TRBJ1-4; perhaps TRBD1 as D (6 bases). Germline CDR1 is MNHEY and CDR2 is SMNVEV (reference sequence). V lost 5 bases, J lost 6 bases, and 16 bases lay in between. There are 15 residues in the CDR3.

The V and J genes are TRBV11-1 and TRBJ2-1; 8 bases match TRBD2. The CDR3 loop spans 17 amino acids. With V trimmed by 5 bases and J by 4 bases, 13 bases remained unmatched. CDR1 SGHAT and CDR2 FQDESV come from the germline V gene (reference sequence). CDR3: CASSPGGAGGLYNEQFF. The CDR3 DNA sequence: TGTGCCAGCAGCCCAGGAGGGGCGGGGGGACTATACAATGAGCAGTTCTTC.

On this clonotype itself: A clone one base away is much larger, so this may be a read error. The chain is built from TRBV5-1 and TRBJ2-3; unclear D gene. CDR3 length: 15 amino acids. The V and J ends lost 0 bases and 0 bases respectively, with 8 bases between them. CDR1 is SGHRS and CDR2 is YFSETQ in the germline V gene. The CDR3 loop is CASSLAKRSTDTQYF. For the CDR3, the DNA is TGCGCCAGCAGCTTGGCCAAACGAAGCACAGATACGCAGTATTTT.

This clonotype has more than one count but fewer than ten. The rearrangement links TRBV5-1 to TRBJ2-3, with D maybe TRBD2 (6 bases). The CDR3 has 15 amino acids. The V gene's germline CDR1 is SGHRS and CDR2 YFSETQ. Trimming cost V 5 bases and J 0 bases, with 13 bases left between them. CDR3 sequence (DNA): TGCGCCAGCAGTCCCTCCGGGACTAGCACAGATACGCAGTATTTT. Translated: CASSPSGTSTDTQYF.

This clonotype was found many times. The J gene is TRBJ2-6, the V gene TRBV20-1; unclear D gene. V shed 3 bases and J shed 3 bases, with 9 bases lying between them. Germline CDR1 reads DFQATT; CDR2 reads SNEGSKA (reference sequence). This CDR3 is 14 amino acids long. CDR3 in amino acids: CSASREGGANVLTF. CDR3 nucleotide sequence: TGCAGTGCTAGTAGGGAAGGTGGGGCCAACGTCCTGACTTTC.

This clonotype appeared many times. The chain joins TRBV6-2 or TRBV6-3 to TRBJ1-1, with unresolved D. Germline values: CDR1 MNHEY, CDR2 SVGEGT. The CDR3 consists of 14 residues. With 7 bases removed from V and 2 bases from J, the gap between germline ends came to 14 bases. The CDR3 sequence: CASINNEVNTEAFF. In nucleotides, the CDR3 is TGTGCCAGCATAAATAATGAGGTCAACACTGAAGCTTTCTTT.

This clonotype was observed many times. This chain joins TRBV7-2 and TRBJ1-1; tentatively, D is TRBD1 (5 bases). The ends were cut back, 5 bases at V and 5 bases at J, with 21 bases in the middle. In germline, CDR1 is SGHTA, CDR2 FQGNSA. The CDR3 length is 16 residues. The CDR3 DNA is TGTGCCAGCAGCCCCCCTGGACCTCGCAGGGTGACTGAAGCTTTCTTT. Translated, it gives CASSPPGPRRVTEAFF.

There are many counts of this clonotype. As DNA, the CDR3 is TGTGCCACCAGCAGAGATGCGGGGGGGCAAAAGACCCAGTACTTC. It encodes CATSRDAGGQKTQYF. The chain employs TRBV15 and TRBJ2-5; 9 bases line up with TRBD2. The CDR3 contains 15 residues. Germline-derived CDR1 and CDR2 are LNHNV and YYDKDF (reference sequence). The J segment lost 6 bases and the V segment lost 0 bases, leaving 5 bases of the junction unmatched.

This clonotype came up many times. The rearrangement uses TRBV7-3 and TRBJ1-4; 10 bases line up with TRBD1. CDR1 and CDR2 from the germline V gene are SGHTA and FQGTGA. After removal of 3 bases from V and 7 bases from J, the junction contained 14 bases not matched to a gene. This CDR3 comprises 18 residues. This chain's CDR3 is CASSFGGTGVPPGEKLFF. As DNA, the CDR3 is TGTGCCAGCAGCTTTGGCGGGACAGGGGTTCCGCCTGGTGAAAAACTGTTTTTT.

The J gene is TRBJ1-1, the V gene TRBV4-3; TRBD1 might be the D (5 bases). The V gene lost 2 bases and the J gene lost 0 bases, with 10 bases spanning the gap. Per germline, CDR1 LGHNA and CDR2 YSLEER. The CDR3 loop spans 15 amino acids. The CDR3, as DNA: TGCGCCAGCAGCCAATTGGAGGGACTGAACACTGAAGCTTTCTTT. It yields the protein CASSQLEGLNTEAFF.

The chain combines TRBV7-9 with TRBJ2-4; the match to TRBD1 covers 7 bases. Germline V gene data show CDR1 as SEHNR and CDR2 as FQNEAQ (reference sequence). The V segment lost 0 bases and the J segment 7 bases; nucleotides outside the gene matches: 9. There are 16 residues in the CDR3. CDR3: CASSLAARQGGNIQYF. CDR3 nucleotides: TGTGCCAGCAGCTTAGCCGCACGACAGGGTGGGAACATTCAGTACTTC.